This entry is about one T cell receptor beta chain. Using 200 ng DNA, 30,000 to 35,000 T cell genomes, the sorted-subset replicate PCRs were run. Sequencing was performed with immunoSEQ multiplex PCR; in TCRdb, only in-frame clones are kept and a portion is missing. The sample includes hundreds of thousands of clones, about 96% seen only once; the top ten take more than 0.085%. This sample was taken from a study of shared clonotypes between healthy human individuals. Terminally differentiated effector memory CD45RA+ cells were excluded by CCR7 positive selection of CD45RO-negative cells. This CDR3 has 17 amino acids. Germline lookup yields CDR1 LNHDA and CDR2 SQIVND (reference sequence). V lost 3 bases and J lost 5; bases outside the gene matches: 13.

V and J are TRBV19 and TRBJ2-7; TRBD1 agrees at 10 bases. The sample taken for sequencing was naive CD8+ T cells sorted from blood. The clonotype was recovered from a woman in her twenties or thirties in good health. CDR3 coding DNA: TGTGCCAGTAGTATCTTTTATCTGGACAGGGGGTCGAACGAGCAGTACTTC. It specifies CASSIFYLDRGSNEQYF.